Listed here are 11 T cell receptor beta chains from one sample, sequenced in a study of shared clonotypes between healthy human individuals. Some clones are missing from TCRdb's copy, which holds only in-frame ones; the method was immunoSEQ multiplex PCR. The sample has 1.4 million or so clones; 98% are singletons. Sequenced sample: naive CD4+ T cells sorted from blood. Subset of the sample: CD45RA+ positively selected. Source of these receptors: a man aged 30 to 39 in good health.

The rearrangement joins TRBV30 to TRBJ2-6, with 8 bases lining up with TRBD1. V gave up 6 bases and J gave up 1 base; unmatched junction bases: 11. The CDR3 totals 17 residues. Germline CDR1 reads GTSNPN; CDR2 reads SVGIG (reference sequence). CDR3 sequence: CACRTGPLGSGANVLTF. The CDR3 DNA reads TGTGCCTGTAGGACAGGGCCCCTCGGTTCTGGGGCCAACGTCCTGACTTTC.

This chain joins TRBV12-5 and TRBJ2-7; the match to TRBD1 covers 8 bases. The CDR3 length is 18 residues. V lost 7 bases, J lost 1 base, and 18 bases stayed unmatched. Germline V gives CDR1 LGHNT, CDR2 FRNRAP. CDR3 nucleotides: TGTGCTAGTGCCCTGGTACTCGGACAGGGTCCCTCTTCCTACGAGCAGTACTTC. It is translated as CASALVLGQGPSSYEQYF.

The chain uses TRBV18 and TRBJ2-5; D unresolved. The CDR3 totals 14 residues. The ends were cut back, 0 bases at V and 4 bases at J, with 9 bases in the middle. Per the germline V gene, CDR1 is KGHSH and CDR2 is LQKENI. The CDR3: CASSPPAERETQYF. The CDR3, as DNA: TGTGCCAGCTCACCACCCGCGGAGCGAGAGACCCAGTACTTC.

This chain joins TRBV27 and TRBJ1-2; D is undetermined. This CDR3 contains 14 residues. CDR1 MNHEY and CDR2 SMNVEV come from the germline V gene (reference sequence). With 10 bases removed from V and 4 bases from J, the gap between germline ends came to 19 bases. Written as DNA, the CDR3 is TGTGCCACCTCCGTATCCAACCGACCCTATGGCTACACCTTC. Translating it yields CATSVSNRPYGYTF.

The J gene is TRBJ1-5, the V gene TRBV28; tentatively, D is TRBD1 (6 bases). Germline CDR1 reads MDHEN; CDR2 reads SYDVKM. CDR3 length: 15 amino acids. V dropped 4 bases and J dropped 5 bases, with 15 bases sitting between them. In nucleotides, the CDR3 is TGTGCCAGCAGTTACCAAAGGGGGATTGATCAGCCCCAGCATTTT. Its translation: CASSYQRGIDQPQHF. The full variable domain, completed using reference TRBV28 and TRBJ1-5, is DVKVTQSSRYLVKRTGEKVFLECVQDMDHENMFWYRQDPGLGLRLIYFSYDVKMKEKGDIPEGYSVSREKKERFSLILESASTNQTSMYLCASSYQRGIDQPQHFGDGTRLSIL.

This chain uses TRBV19 with TRBJ2-1, with TRBD2 identical over 9 bases. The V gene's germline CDR1 is LNHDA and CDR2 SQIVND (reference sequence). The J segment lost 5 bases and the V segment lost 6 bases, leaving 11 bases of the junction unmatched. This CDR3 is built from 16 residues. CDR3 sequence reads: CASSHKVGLANNEQFF. Written as DNA, the CDR3 is TGTGCCAGTAGCCATAAAGTGGGACTAGCCAACAATGAGCAGTTCTTC.

The rearrangement uses TRBV9 and TRBJ2-2; D not certain. Germline assignment: CDR1 SGDLS and CDR2 YYNGEE. V lost 0 bases, J lost 7 bases, and 13 bases lay in between. This CDR3 spans 15 amino acids. CDR3 loop: CASSVEGLAVGELFF. The CDR3 DNA sequence: TGTGCCAGCAGCGTAGAAGGGCTGGCGGTCGGGGAGCTGTTTTTT.

This clone has a single count. The J gene is TRBJ2-2, the V gene TRBV7-9; D uncertain. CDR3 length: 13 amino acids. The germline V gene has CDR1 SEHNR and CDR2 FQNEAQ (reference sequence). The V end lost 0 bases, the J end lost 3 bases, and 2 bases lay between the germline ends. CDR3 region: CASSLAYTGELFF. CDR3 bases: TGTGCCAGCAGCTTAGCGTACACCGGGGAGCTGTTTTTT.

The V call is TRBV7-9, the J call TRBJ2-1; 10 positions match TRBD2. Losses at the gene ends were 5 bases for V and 9 bases for J; bases not matched to a gene: 13. The CDR3 extends over 16 amino acids. Per the germline V gene, CDR1 is SEHNR and CDR2 is FQNEAQ (reference sequence). The CDR3: CASSPPQAGGPSEQFF. CDR3 coding DNA: TGTGCCAGCAGCCCCCCTCAAGCGGGAGGGCCTAGTGAGCAGTTCTTC.

The chain joins TRBV19 to TRBJ1-5; TRBD1 agrees at 9 bases. The ends lost 2 bases at V and 5 bases at J; junction bases unmatched: 1. Germline V CDR1 and CDR2: LNHDA, SQIVND (reference sequence). The CDR3 covers 14 residues. The CDR3 region is CASSITGGYQPQHF. Here the CDR3 DNA reads TGTGCCAGTAGTATAACAGGGGGCTATCAGCCCCAGCATTTT.

This sequence joins TRBV6-5 and TRBJ1-2; D ambiguous. CDR1 is MNHEY, CDR2 SVGAGI, per germline. V was pared by 6 bases and J by 1 base, with 12 bases between. This CDR3 is built from 14 residues. Written as DNA, the CDR3 is TGTGCCAGCAGCCGGGGAAATCTTAACTATGGCTACACCTTC. Translated: CASSRGNLNYGYTF.